This passage covers 24 T cell receptor beta chains from one sample sequenced in a study of cytomegalovirus exposure and HLA in healthy donors. It was with 60 Vbeta and 13 Jbeta primers that the PCR ran. TCRdb's table, derived via immunoSEQ multiplex PCR, lists solely in-frame clones and lacks some. Counted here are 120,000 to 150,000 clones, roughly 80% occurring once; the ten biggest clones make up over 2.5%. The specimen was PBMCs. The receptor set was obtained from a middle-aged man in good health and CMV-seropositive.

This chain joins TRBV11-1 and TRBJ2-5; 7 bases are shared with TRBD1. This CDR3 region has 16 residues. Germline lookup yields CDR1 SGHAT and CDR2 FQDESV (reference sequence). Losses at the gene ends were 4 bases for V and 1 base for J; bases not matched to a gene: 9. CDR3 bases: TGTGCCAGCAGCTCGCAGCCAGGGACAGCCCAAGAGACCCAGTACTTC. Protein product: CASSSQPGTAQETQYF.

The chain uses TRBV7-9 and TRBJ2-2; D unclear. With 7 bases removed from V and 1 base from J, the gap between germline ends came to 7 bases. CDR1 is SEHNR and CDR2 is FQNEAQ in the germline V gene (reference sequence). This CDR3 contains 13 residues. The CDR3 bases are TGTGCCAGCATCAACTTGAACACCGGGGAGCTGTTTTTT. Its translation is CASINLNTGELFF. Full variable domain (remainder filled in from reference TRBV7-9 and TRBJ2-2): DTGVSQNPRHKITKRGQNVTFRCDPISEHNRLYWYRQTLGQGPEFLTYFQNEAQLEKSRLLSDRFSAERPKGSFSTLEIQRTEQGDSAMYLCASINLNTGELFFGEGSRLTVL.

This clone was recorded once. V and J are TRBV27 and TRBJ1-2; 8 bases are shared with TRBD1. From germline, CDR1 is MNHEY and CDR2 SMNVEV (reference sequence). The CDR3 runs 16 residues. With V trimmed by 3 bases and J by 0 bases, 6 bases remained unmatched. The CDR3 loop is CASSFTGGQANYGYTF. The CDR3 coding sequence is TGTGCCAGCAGTTTTACAGGGGGACAAGCTAACTATGGCTACACCTTC.

Only a few counts were recorded for this clone. CDR3 loop: CASRRDTLYEQYF. CDR3 DNA: TGTGCCAGCAGACGGGACACGCTCTACGAGCAGTACTTC. The chain couples TRBV6-1 to TRBJ2-7; perhaps TRBD1 as D (6 bases). The V end lost 6 bases, the J end lost 3 bases, and 12 bases lay between the germline ends. This CDR3 has 13 amino acids. Germline V gene data show CDR1 as MNHNS and CDR2 as SASEGT.

The V and J genes are TRBV30 and TRBJ1-3; TRBD1 aligns across 8 bases. CDR1 and CDR2 (germline): GTSNPN, SVGIG (reference sequence). Trimming at V came to 3 bases and at J to 1 base, leaving 8 bases not matched to a gene. The CDR3 is made up of 16 amino acids. In DNA form, the CDR3 reads TGTGCCTGGAGCAAACTGGACAGGGAATCTGGAAACACCATATATTTT. Its protein product is CAWSKLDRESGNTIYF.

This chain joins TRBV27 and TRBJ2-5, with D possibly TRBD2 on 5 matching bases. The J call may be faulty, since TRBJ2-7 better matches the DNA end. Germline values: CDR1 MNHEY, CDR2 SMNVEV (reference sequence). This CDR3 contains 14 residues. The CDR3 reads CASSKRTPPYEQYF. The CDR3 DNA reads as TGTGCCAGCAGCAAGCGGACGCCCCCCTACGAGCAGTACTTC.

V and J are TRBV7-8 and TRBJ1-4; the match to TRBD1 covers 9 bases. The CDR3 is 16 residues long. With 4 bases clipped from V and 7 bases from J, the junction kept 10 bases outside the gene matches. The germline V gene has CDR1 SGHVS and CDR2 FQNEAQ. The CDR3 coding sequence is TGTGCCAGCAGCTCCTATTTCGGGACAGGGAGTGAAAAACTGTTTTTT. Translated, it gives CASSSYFGTGSEKLFF.

This clone was detected a few times. The chain recombines TRBV6-5 with TRBJ2-2, with D possibly TRBD2 on 5 matching bases. The CDR3 runs 15 residues. With 1 base removed from V and 6 bases from J, the gap between germline ends came to 12 bases. Germline CDR1 MNHEY, CDR2 SVGAGI. The CDR3 here is CASSYLPSSPGELFF. The CDR3 nucleotides read TGTGCCAGCAGTTACTTGCCTAGCTCCCCCGGGGAGCTGTTTTTT.

The J gene is TRBJ1-5, the V gene TRBV10-2; a weak D match, TRBD1 (6 bases). There are 14 residues in the CDR3. Trimming took 9 bases from V and 4 from J, leaving 16 bases between them. Germline-derived CDR1 and CDR2 are WSHSY and SAAADI. CDR3 in amino acids: CASSEITGNQPQHF. The CDR3 coding sequence is TGCGCCAGTTCGGAAATTACAGGGAATCAGCCCCAGCATTTT.

This clone was seen a handful of times. V gene TRBV30 combines with J gene TRBJ2-3, with 9 nucleotides matching TRBD1. The germline CDR1 and CDR2 sequences are GTSNPN and SVGIG (reference sequence). V trimming: 1 base; J trimming: 1 base; junction bases outside the gene matches: 3. The CDR3 is made up of 15 amino acids. CDR3 in DNA: TGTGCCTGGAGTGGGGACAGGGCCCGCACAGATACGCAGTATTTT. Its protein is CAWSGDRARTDTQYF.

In this sample, this clone turned up once. The CDR3 DNA reads TGTGCCAGCAGCCGACTCAGTGTTACCTACGAGCAGTACTTC. It yields the protein CASSRLSVTYEQYF. The genes are TRBV28 and TRBJ2-5; unclear D gene. The assigned J gene may be wrong: the sequence end matches TRBJ2-7 better. The CDR3 runs 14 residues. Germline V lookup: CDR1 MDHEN, CDR2 SYDVKM.

This chain connects TRBV6-5 to TRBJ1-2, with D possibly matching TRBD1 (6 bases). Germline CDR1 and CDR2: MNHEY and SVGAGI. Trimming shortened V by 4 bases and J by 6 bases, and 21 bases separated the two germline ends. The CDR3 contains 16 residues. Here the CDR3 reads CASSFQGGQGFDGYTF. In DNA form, the CDR3 reads TGTGCCAGCAGTTTCCAGGGAGGGCAGGGGTTTGATGGCTACACCTTC.

CDR3 coding DNA: TGTGCCAGCAGTGAAAGGCGGGATAGCTATGGCTACACCTTC. It codes for CASSERRDSYGYTF. The J gene is TRBJ1-2, the V gene TRBV6-1; unclear D gene. This CDR3 contains 14 residues. Germline CDR1 MNHNS, CDR2 SASEGT. Trimming shortened V by 2 bases and J by 4 bases, and 11 bases separated the two germline ends.

The chain employs TRBV5-1 and TRBJ2-7; TRBD1 matches 9 bases. Germline CDR1 is SGHRS and CDR2 is YFSETQ. After removal of 4 bases from V and 7 bases from J, the junction contained 15 bases not matched to a gene. The CDR3 extends over 16 amino acids. DNA for the CDR3: TGCGCCAGCAGCCTCCTTACCGGGACAGGGTCGGGGGAGCAGTACTTC. Translated: CASSLLTGTGSGEQYF.

The chain joins TRBV5-1 to TRBJ1-2, with unresolved D. From germline, CDR1 is SGHRS and CDR2 YFSETQ. This CDR3 has 16 amino acids. With 2 bases removed from V and 6 bases from J, the gap between germline ends came to 20 bases. The CDR3 DNA follows: TGCGCCAGCAGCTTAACAACACTGACGGGAGAAAATGGCTACACCTTC. Its protein is CASSLTTLTGENGYTF. Together with reference TRBV5-1 and TRBJ1-2, the CDR3 gives the full variable domain: KAGVTQTPRYLIKTRGQQVTLSCSPISGHRSVSWYQQTPGQGLQFLFEYFSETQRNKGNFPGRFSGRQFSNSRSEMNVSTLELGDSALYLCASSLTTLTGENGYTFGSGTRLTVV.

V is TRBV4-3 and J is TRBJ2-2, with 8 bases fitting TRBD2. This CDR3 region has 16 residues. With 0 bases clipped from V and 7 bases from J, the junction kept 7 bases outside the gene matches. CDR1 and CDR2 (germline): LGHNA, YSLEER. The CDR3 loop is CASSQEVAGSVGELFF. Here the CDR3 DNA reads TGCGCCAGCAGCCAAGAGGTAGCGGGATCCGTCGGGGAGCTGTTTTTT.

V is TRBV19 and J is TRBJ2-2; a weak D match, TRBD1 (5 bases). The germline CDR1 and CDR2 sequences are LNHDA and SQIVND (reference sequence). The ends were cut back, 10 bases at V and 2 bases at J, with 11 bases in the middle. CDR3 size: 13 residues. CDR3: CATHDRNTGELFF. CDR3 nucleotide sequence: TGTGCCACTCACGACAGAAACACCGGGGAGCTGTTTTTT.

The chain links TRBV6-5 to TRBJ1-3; D is unresolved. CDR3 length equals 14 residues. Germline lookup yields CDR1 MNHEY and CDR2 SVGAGI. Trimming pared 6 bases from V and 5 bases from J, leaving 14 bases between. CDR3 nucleotides: TGTGCCAGCAGCCTGAGCCCTGCAAGAAACACCATATATTTT. Its protein product is CASSLSPARNTIYF.

This chain connects TRBV6-5 to TRBJ2-7; a possible D gene is TRBD1 (6 bases). CDR3 size: 14 residues. Germline V CDR1 and CDR2: MNHEY, SVGAGI. Trimming took off 4 bases at V and 5 bases at J, with 15 bases between the two ends. The CDR3: CASSLQGIMDEQYF. The CDR3 DNA reads as TGTGCCAGCAGTTTGCAGGGGATCATGGACGAGCAGTACTTC.

The chain recombines TRBV7-2 with TRBJ2-3, with TRBD2 as a possible D gene (6 bases). Trimming stripped 3 bases from V and 4 bases from J, with 11 bases between. The CDR3 covers 14 residues. Germline V gives CDR1 SGHTA, CDR2 FQGNSA. Here the CDR3 reads CASSFAGRADTQYF. DNA of the CDR3: TGTGCCAGCAGCTTCGCGGGAAGGGCAGATACGCAGTATTTT.

This sequence joins TRBV6-5 and TRBJ2-1, with 11 positions matching TRBD2. Germline loops: CDR1 MNHEY, CDR2 SVGAGI. J gave up 4 bases and V 6 bases, and 5 bases lay outside the gene matches. The CDR3 runs 15 residues. DNA for the CDR3: TGTGCCAGCAGCTTGCGACTAGCGGGGTACAATGAGCAGTTCTTC. Protein sequence: CASSLRLAGYNEQFF.

This clone was seen once. The V gene is TRBV6-5, the J gene TRBJ2-1; 8 bases map to TRBD2. The CDR3 is 16 amino acids. J lost 6 bases, V lost 3 bases, and 10 bases had no gene match. Germline CDR1 MNHEY, CDR2 SVGAGI. CDR3 sequence: CASSYYGVGRANEQFF. CDR3 sequence (DNA): TGTGCCAGCAGTTATTATGGAGTCGGGAGGGCCAATGAGCAGTTCTTC.

The rearrangement links TRBV27 to TRBJ1-1; perhaps TRBD1 as D (6 bases). This CDR3 is 16 amino acids long. The germline V gene encodes CDR1 MNHEY and CDR2 SMNVEV (reference sequence). Trimming took off 3 bases at V and 0 bases at J, with 14 bases between the two ends. The DNA of the CDR3 is TGTGCCAGCAGTTTCGGGGGGCAGGGAATGAACACTGAAGCTTTCTTT. This codes for CASSFGGQGMNTEAFF.

The chain joins TRBV30 to TRBJ1-2; D not certain. Germline CDR1 and CDR2: GTSNPN and SVGIG (reference sequence). This CDR3 region has 15 residues. V lost 4 bases and J 8 bases, leaving 23 bases between the germline ends. CDR3 loop: CAWTNRAGNVVGYTF. CDR3 sequence (DNA): TGTGCCTGGACAAACCGGGCCGGGAATGTGGTGGGCTACACCTTC.